This TCR beta chain is drawn from a study of cytomegalovirus exposure and HLA in healthy donors. This CDR3 region has 16 residues. In germline, CDR1 is MNHEY, CDR2 SVGAGI. Points on this clone: What it binds is unknown.

The donors gave bone marrow, and they were healthy. PCR primers comprised 60 Vbeta and 13 Jbeta primers. Clones were read by immunoSEQ multiplex PCR, and TCRdb kept only the in-frame ones, dropping some. The data hold around 140,000 clones, with 70% to 90% observed a single time. Study-wide findings and caveats: The study recorded 160 or so TCR beta chains that were cytomegalovirus-associated. Sequences of the TCR beta chain were said to predict the HLA-A and HLA-B alleles of most subjects accurately. Under in vitro conditions, a few CMV-associated chains were confirmed as specific for CMV antigens.

The clonotype comes from a middle-aged man in good health and CMV-seronegative. The chain recombines TRBV6-5 with TRBJ2-5, with D possibly matching TRBD2 (5 bases). The DNA end favors TRBJ2-7, so the J call may be wrong. The specimen was PBMCs. CDR3 coding DNA: TGTGCCAGCAGTTACTCCTGGCACGGGGTCTCCTACGAGCAGTACTTC. Its translation: CASSYSWHGVSYEQYF.